This T cell receptor beta chain derives from a study of blood T cells in healthy people across ages. Per germline, CDR1 MGHRA and CDR2 YSYEKL. The CDR3 has 14 amino acids. Next came a second PCR, run for about 7 to 12 cycles, which used a sample-barcoded 5' primer along with a J-beta primer mix. Each of the samples gave a minimum of 2.5 million paired-end reads that contained CDR3. TCRdb re-called the 5' RACE reads with MiXCR, one entry per CDR3 protein. This table holds around 1,900,000 distinct CDR3 sequences, more than 35% found once. A word on this clonotype: The junction departs from germline at one end; a sequencing error may be responsible.

The sample consisted of blood. This clonotype was obtained from a human donor in good health. The rearrangement links TRBV4-1 to TRBJ1-2; unclear D gene. The CDR3 loop reads CASNQGGTHYGYTF. As DNA, the CDR3 is TGCGCCAGCAACCAAGGTGGCACCCACTATGGCTACACCTTC.